The rows below give T cell receptor beta chains drawn from one sample of a study of OX40 agonist ivuxolimab in advanced cancers. TCRdb's table, derived via immunoSEQ multiplex PCR, lists solely in-frame clones and lacks some. The data show around 60,000 clones, about 88% seen once. The sequencing used CD4+ or CD8+ T cells sorted from blood, collected in a trial of the OX40 agonist ivuxolimab. The receptors originated from an adult with an advanced solid tumor such as melanoma, head and neck, liver or kidney cancer. Each CDR3 is given with its conserved first and last residue. A D gene is named only where the DNA matches it firmly. Clone size is stated in some rows and not others, as once, few, many or a class when expanded.

>TRBV21-1|TRBJ2-7|-|-
CASIPRPGTGTYEQYF
TGTGCCAGCATCCCCCGCCCCGGGACAGGGACCTACGAGCAGTACTTC
>TRBV6-1|TRBJ2-3|-|TRBD1
CASSESRTGASDTQYF
TGTGCCAGCAGTGAAAGTAGGACAGGGGCTTCAGATACGCAGTATTTT
>TRBV2|TRBJ1-1|-|-
CASLITGNTEAFF
TGTGCCAGCCTGATAACCGGGAACACTGAAGCTTTCTTT
>TRBV6-5|TRBJ1-5|-|-
CASSYGANQPQHF
TGTGCCAGCAGTTACGGAGCCAATCAGCCCCAGCATTTT
>TRBV28|TRBJ2-5|-|TRBD1
CASSFRLGTGQETQYF
TGTGCCAGCAGTTTCAGGTTGGGGACAGGGCAAGAGACCCAGTACTTC
>TRBV5-1|TRBJ2-5|-|-
CASTTVSGQETQYF
TGCGCCAGCACTACCGTCAGCGGTCAAGAGACCCAGTACTTC
>TRBV9|TRBJ2-1|-|-
CASSVGTGSHNEQFF
TGTGCCAGCAGCGTAGGGACTGGCTCCCACAATGAGCAGTTCTTC
>TRBV7-3|TRBJ2-6|-|-
CASSPGAGANVLTF
TGTGCCAGCAGCCCAGGGGCAGGGGCCAACGTCCTGACTTTC
>TRBV18|TRBJ2-7|-|TRBD2
CASSPRRITSGTLYEQYF
TGTGCCAGCTCACCACGGAGAATTACTAGCGGAACCCTCTACGAGCAGTACTTC
>TRBV18|TRBJ1-5|-|TRBD1
CASSLFGTDNNQPQHF
TGTGCCAGCTCACTATTCGGGACAGACAACAATCAGCCCCAGCATTTT
>TRBV5-1|TRBJ2-7|once|-
CASSLNSRGAYEQYF
TGCGCCAGCAGCTTGAATTCCAGGGGGGCCTACGAGCAGTACTTC
>TRBV18|TRBJ1-5|-|TRBD1
CASSPPTGINQPQHF
TGTGCCAGCTCACCGCCGACAGGGATCAATCAGCCCCAGCATTTT
>TRBV6-5|TRBJ1-4|-|-
CASSYELSGTSEKLFF
TGTGCCAGCAGTTACGAGCTGTCAGGGACGAGTGAAAAACTGTTTTTT
>TRBV15|TRBJ2-2|-|-
CATSQEGRGTGELFF
TGTGCCACCAGCCAGGAGGGCCGAGGGACCGGGGAGCTGTTTTTT
>TRBV10-3|TRBJ1-1|-|TRBD1
CAIRQGAENTEAFF
TGTGCCATCAGACAGGGGGCAGAGAACACTGAAGCTTTCTTT
>TRBV6-5|TRBJ2-7|once|-
CASSYSSGTTYEQYF
TGTGCCAGCAGTTACTCGTCTGGGACGACCTACGAGCAGTACTTC
>TRBV5-1|TRBJ2-2|few|-
CASSKDSTGELFF
TGCGCCAGCAGCAAGGACAGCACCGGGGAGCTGTTTTTT
>TRBV9|TRBJ1-4|once|TRBD1
CASSVAGGNEKLFF
TGTGCCAGCAGCGTAGCAGGGGGGAATGAAAAACTGTTTTTT
>TRBV28|TRBJ2-5|-|-
CASSFLAVQETQYF
TGTGCCAGCAGTTTTCTCGCGGTTCAAGAGACCCAGTACTTC
>TRBV9|TRBJ2-2|-|-
CASSVGKHYTGELFF
TGTGCCAGCAGCGTAGGGAAACACTACACCGGGGAGCTGTTTTTT
>TRBV6-1|TRBJ1-1|-|-
CASSDLEMNTEAFF
TGTGCCAGCAGTGATTTGGAGATGAACACTGAAGCTTTCTTT
>TRBV6-1|TRBJ2-3|-|-
CASSGRLSDTDMQYF
TGTGCCAGCAGTGGAAGACTTTCCGACACAGATATGCAGTATTTT
>TRBV5-5|TRBJ2-7|once|TRBD1
CASSYRQGVGSEQYF
TGTGCCAGCAGCTACCGACAGGGCGTGGGATCCGAGCAGTACTTC
>TRBV4-1|TRBJ1-1|-|-
CASSPAGQLNTEAFF
TGCGCCAGCAGCCCGGCAGGACAGCTGAACACTGAAGCTTTCTTT
>TRBV4-1|TRBJ1-2|-|TRBD1
CASSPGTVIPYGYTF
TGCGCCAGCAGCCCCGGGACAGTAATACCCTATGGCTACACCTTC
>TRBV2|TRBJ2-5|-|TRBD2
CASSERAGGPITETQYF
TGTGCCAGCAGTGAACGGGCGGGAGGGCCGATTACGGAGACCCAGTACTTC
>TRBV4-2|TRBJ1-2|-|-
CASSQGRGSGYTF
TGTGCCAGCAGCCAGGGGAGAGGTAGCGGCTACACCTTC
>TRBV6-4|TRBJ1-2|-|-
CASSDSDSIHGYTF
TGTGCCAGCAGTGACTCCGACTCTATCCATGGCTACACCTTC
>TRBV4-1|TRBJ2-3|-|TRBD2
CASSQDWGGTPFPGTQYF
TGCGCCAGCAGCCAAGATTGGGGGGGGACCCCCTTTCCGGGTACGCAGTATTTT
>TRBV7-2|TRBJ2-7|-|-
CASSPYPGRSYEQYF
TGTGCCAGCAGCCCTTATCCGGGACGGAGTTACGAGCAGTACTTC
>TRBV30|TRBJ1-1|-|-
CAWSVRKDTEAFF
TGTGCCTGGAGTGTACGGAAGGACACTGAAGCTTTCTTT
>TRBV11-2|TRBJ2-4|once|-
CASSLLGVLAKNIQYF
TGTGCCAGCAGCTTATTGGGGGTGCTAGCCAAAAACATTCAGTACTTC
>TRBV19|TRBJ2-2|-|-
CASTLRVITGELFF
TGTGCCAGTACCCTACGGGTCATCACCGGGGAGCTGTTTTTT
>TRBV5-4|TRBJ2-7|-|-
CASSLYGHGRTYEQYF
TGTGCCAGCAGCTTATACGGACACGGACGGACCTACGAGCAGTACTTC
>TRBV7-2|TRBJ2-7|-|TRBD1
CASSLAGTGPGEQYF
TGTGCCAGCAGCTTAGCGGGGACAGGGCCAGGGGAGCAGTACTTC
>TRBV21-1|TRBJ1-1|-|-
CASSKVSQRPNTEAFF
TGTGCCAGCAGCAAAGTGTCCCAACGCCCGAACACTGAAGCTTTCTTT
>TRBV27|TRBJ1-1|-|-
CASSLSELNTEAFF
TGTGCCAGCAGTTTATCAGAGCTAAACACTGAAGCTTTCTTT
>TRBV18|TRBJ2-5|few|-
CASSPPGTGAKTQYF
TGTGCCAGCTCACCACCGGGTACAGGCGCGAAGACCCAGTACTTC
>TRBV18|TRBJ2-5|-|-
CASSPPQETQYF
TGTGCCAGCTCACCCCCCCAAGAGACCCAGTACTTC
>TRBV7-6|TRBJ1-2|-|TRBD1
CASSLDGTAYGYTF
TGTGCCAGCAGCTTAGACGGGACAGCCTATGGCTACACCTTC
>TRBV30|TRBJ1-1|-|-
CAWSWTENTEAFF
TGTGCCTGGAGTTGGACGGAGAACACTGAAGCTTTCTTT